The 14 T cell receptor beta chains below come from one sample, sequenced in a study of blood T cell repertoires in COVID-19. Here immunoSEQ multiplex PCR was the method, and the copy in TCRdb shows in-frame clones only, minus some. The repertoire holds over 250,000 clones, with 70% to 90% as singletons. The sequenced sample was peripheral blood. All receptors come from a woman in her sixties or seventies with acute or convalescent COVID-19.

This sequence joins TRBV20-1 and TRBJ2-3, with D maybe TRBD2 (7 bases). Trimming removed 3 bases at V and 2 bases at J, with 18 bases between. This CDR3 has 16 amino acids. Looked up from germline, CDR1 is DFQATT and CDR2 is SNEGSKA (reference sequence). The chain's CDR3 is CSASASGGGDTDTQYF. In DNA form, the CDR3 reads TGCAGTGCTAGTGCCTCGGGGGGCGGGGACACAGATACGCAGTATTTT.

The chain joins TRBV18 to TRBJ1-4; D is possibly TRBD1 (6 bases). V lost 4 bases, J lost 1 base, and 7 bases lay in between. The CDR3 length is 14 residues. The germline V gene encodes CDR1 KGHSH and CDR2 LQKENI. The CDR3 sequence is CASSQQGTNEKLFF. CDR3 in DNA: TGTGCCAGCTCACAACAGGGAACTAATGAAAAACTGTTTTTT.

The chain combines TRBV30 with TRBJ1-1; TRBD1 aligns across 9 bases. Germline V gives CDR1 GTSNPN, CDR2 SVGIG (reference sequence). The CDR3 totals 15 residues. With V trimmed by 2 bases and J by 4 bases, 8 bases remained unmatched. In nucleotides, the CDR3 is TGTGCCTGGAGTCCGGGACAGGGTGTTAGCACTGAAGCTTTCTTT. Translated, it gives CAWSPGQGVSTEAFF.

This chain joins TRBV13 and TRBJ1-2; a possible D gene is TRBD1 (5 bases). Germline assignment: CDR1 PRHDT and CDR2 FYEKMQ (reference sequence). The germline V and J ends were trimmed by 2 bases and 4 bases, with 8 bases remaining between them. The CDR3 has 13 amino acids. CDR3 in amino acids: CASSLSGGYGYTF. As DNA, the CDR3 is TGTGCCAGCAGCTTATCCGGGGGCTATGGCTACACCTTC.

The CDR3 region has the DNA TGTGCCAGCAGCGAAAGACTAGCGGAAGAGACCCAGTACTTC. This translates into CASSERLAEETQYF. The chain employs TRBV3-1 (or the pseudogene TRBV3-2) and TRBJ2-5; TRBD2 matches 9 bases. The CDR3 extends over 14 amino acids. The V and J ends lost 5 bases and 3 bases, in that order; junction bases with no gene match: 4. Germline values: CDR1 LGHDT, CDR2 YNNKEL (reference sequence).

The chain has TRBV3-1 (or the pseudogene TRBV3-2) and TRBJ1-4, with a weak D call TRBD1 (6 bases). The CDR3 totals 14 residues. The V gene lost 3 bases and the J gene lost 8 bases, with 13 bases spanning the gap. The germline gives CDR1 LGHDT, CDR2 YNNKEL (reference sequence). This CDR3 reads CASSHPGRGEKLFF. The CDR3 region has the DNA TGTGCCAGCAGCCACCCAGGGAGGGGGGAAAAACTGTTTTTT.

This rearrangement joins TRBV5-1 to TRBJ2-1, with TRBD2 matching 14 bases. Germline CDR1 is SGHRS and CDR2 is YFSETQ. The CDR3 length is 19 residues. The V and J ends lost 4 bases and 7 bases, in that order; junction bases with no gene match: 16. In nucleotides, the CDR3 is TGCGCCAGCAGCCCACGTCCCGGGACTAGCGGGGGACCTAAGAATGAGCAGTTCTTC. This translates into CASSPRPGTSGGPKNEQFF.

The chain combines TRBV18 with TRBJ1-1; D may be TRBD1 (5 bases). This CDR3 region has 15 residues. The V end lost 5 bases, the J end lost 0 bases, and 13 bases lay between the germline ends. CDR1 and CDR2 (germline): KGHSH, LQKENI. The CDR3 sequence is CASSGGEEMNTEAFF. The CDR3 coding sequence is TGTGCCAGCTCAGGGGGGGAGGAAATGAACACTGAAGCTTTCTTT.

This clone showed up just once. The chain uses TRBV19 and TRBJ1-1, with D tentatively TRBD1 (5 bases). The ends were cut back, 4 bases at V and 0 bases at J, with 15 bases in the middle. CDR3 size: 16 residues. From germline, CDR1 is LNHDA and CDR2 SQIVND (reference sequence). The CDR3 protein is CASSTPTGGVNTEAFF. The CDR3 bases are TGTGCCAGTAGTACCCCTACGGGGGGGGTGAACACTGAAGCTTTCTTT.

The gene calls are TRBV7-9 and TRBJ1-2, with a possible D match to TRBD1 (6 bases). Germline CDR1 and CDR2: SEHNR and FQNEAQ (reference sequence). The CDR3 consists of 16 residues. Trimming took off 4 bases at V and 4 bases at J, with 19 bases between the two ends. The CDR3 DNA reads TGTGCCAGCAGCTATGGCTTAGACAGGAGCCTCTATGGCTACACCTTC. This codes for CASSYGLDRSLYGYTF.

The rearrangement joins TRBV7-2 to TRBJ2-7; D unresolved. The CDR3 sequence is 14 residues long. Trimming removed 5 bases at V and 5 bases at J, with 16 bases between. CDR1 and CDR2 (germline): SGHTA, FQGNSA. CDR3 nucleotide sequence: TGTGCCAGCAGCCTAACGATTAGCATGCACGAGCAGTACTTC. It encodes CASSLTISMHEQYF.

This chain uses TRBV6-5 with TRBJ2-1, with 8 positions matching TRBD1. This CDR3 comprises 13 residues. Germline V lookup: CDR1 MNHEY, CDR2 SVGAGI. After removal of 7 bases from V and 8 bases from J, the junction contained 7 bases not matched to a gene. In DNA, the CDR3 is TGTGCCAGCAACGAGGGGGGACAGGATGAGCAGTTCTTC. Translating it yields CASNEGGQDEQFF.

V usage is TRBV28 and J usage is TRBJ1-1, with a possible D match to TRBD1 (6 bases). Trimming took off 10 bases at V and 0 bases at J, with 12 bases between the two ends. The germline CDR1 and CDR2 sequences are MDHEN and SYDVKM. The CDR3 is 13 residues long. CDR3 nucleotide sequence: TGTGCCACCACAGGGCCCATGAACACTGAAGCTTTCTTT. Translated: CATTGPMNTEAFF.

The chain joins TRBV7-2 to TRBJ1-2, with D maybe TRBD1 (5 bases). The CDR3 has 15 residues. The V end was cut by 5 bases, the J end by 4 bases, with 17 bases between. Germline CDR1 reads SGHTA; CDR2 reads FQGNSA. CDR3 DNA sequence: TGTGCCAGCAGCCCTGGATCGCGCCAGGGCTATGGCTACACCTTC. It translates to CASSPGSRQGYGYTF.